This passage covers 17 T cell receptor beta chains from one sample sequenced in a study of tumour-infiltrating T cells in Burkitt lymphoma. The table came from immunoSEQ multiplex PCR; TCRdb's copy has only in-frame clones and leaves some out. The sample shows about 14,000 clones, approximately 83% of them seen only once. The specimen sequenced was tumor tissue. The source of these receptors is a human donor with diffuse large B-cell lymphoma.

This sequence joins TRBV2 and TRBJ2-1, with unresolved D. The CDR3 covers 17 residues. Trimming shortened V by 9 bases and J by 0 bases, and 21 bases separated the two germline ends. Germline CDR1 reads SNHLY; CDR2 reads FYNNEI. The CDR3 coding sequence is TGTGCCAGAGTAGAGTCCCCCAGTAACCCCTCCTACAATGAGCAGTTCTTC. Protein product: CARVESPSNPSYNEQFF.

This sequence joins TRBV19 and TRBJ2-4; 7 nucleotides match TRBD1. The CDR3 totals 12 residues. Unmatched junction bases numbered 3, after V lost 4 bases and J lost 9 bases. From germline, CDR1 is LNHDA and CDR2 SQIVND (reference sequence). The chain's CDR3 is CASSKTGTIQYF. The CDR3 nucleotides read TGTGCCAGTAGTAAGACAGGGACCATTCAGTACTTC.

The chain joins TRBV11-2 to TRBJ2-3, with 14 nucleotides matching TRBD2. The CDR3 loop spans 18 amino acids. The V gene end was trimmed by 5 bases and the J gene end by 0 bases; junction bases not matched to a gene: 7. CDR1 is SGHAT, CDR2 FQNNGV, per germline. The CDR3 region is CASSPGTSGSPSTDTQYF. CDR3 coding DNA: TGTGCCAGCAGCCCAGGGACTAGCGGGAGCCCTAGCACAGATACGCAGTATTTT.

The V and J genes are TRBV5-6 and TRBJ2-5; 8 nucleotides align to TRBD2. Trimming at V came to 3 bases and at J to 2 bases, leaving 12 bases not matched to a gene. The CDR3 is 17 amino acids. CDR1 and CDR2 (germline): SGHDT, YYEEEE. The CDR3: CASSWGDGAGGQETQYF. CDR3 bases: TGTGCCAGCAGCTGGGGTGATGGGGCGGGAGGACAAGAGACCCAGTACTTC.

This rearrangement joins TRBV27 to TRBJ2-1; 11 positions match TRBD2. In germline, CDR1 is MNHEY, CDR2 SMNVEV (reference sequence). The CDR3 runs to 13 residues. V trimming: 7 bases; J trimming: 9 bases; junction bases outside the gene matches: 5. Here the CDR3 reads CASTRLAGLEQFF. CDR3 bases: TGTGCCAGCACCCGACTAGCGGGACTTGAGCAGTTCTTC.

The V and J genes are TRBV10-3 and TRBJ2-7, with a possible D match to TRBD2 (5 bases). CDR1 ENHRY and CDR2 SYGVKD come from the germline V gene. This CDR3 is 14 amino acids long. The V end was cut by 3 bases, the J end by 0 bases, with 9 bases between. The CDR3 protein is CAISENRGSYEQYF. As DNA, the CDR3 is TGTGCCATCAGTGAAAATCGGGGCTCCTACGAGCAGTACTTC.

The CDR3 here is CASSQDRPGGDTEAFF. For the CDR3, the DNA is TGCGCCAGCAGCCAAGATCGGCCAGGGGGCGACACTGAAGCTTTCTTT. The chain uses TRBV4-1 and TRBJ1-1; TRBD1 matches at 8 bases. CDR1 is MGHRA and CDR2 is YSYEKL in the germline V gene. The V and J ends lost 0 bases and 3 bases, in that order; junction bases with no gene match: 6. This CDR3 comprises 16 residues.

The J gene is TRBJ2-7, the V gene TRBV10-1, with D uncertain. Germline-derived CDR1 and CDR2 are WNHNN and SYGVQD (reference sequence). The CDR3 covers 15 residues. The V gene lost 3 bases and the J gene lost 4 bases, with 16 bases spanning the gap. The CDR3 region has the DNA TGCGCCAGCAGTGACGTCCGAGCAAATTCGTACGAGCAGTACTTC. It yields the protein CASSDVRANSYEQYF.

The V gene is TRBV7-9, the J gene TRBJ2-7, with TRBD2 as a possible D gene (5 bases). Between the trimmed V and J ends, which lost 2 bases and 3 bases, there was a span of 14 bases. Germline V CDR1 and CDR2: SEHNR, FQNEAQ (reference sequence). The CDR3 loop spans 15 amino acids. The CDR3 is CASSLTGIGFYEQYF. CDR3 DNA sequence: TGTGCCAGCAGCTTAACCGGGATCGGGTTCTACGAGCAGTACTTC.

The chain couples TRBV29-1 to TRBJ1-4; 9 positions match TRBD1. The CDR3 length is 15 residues. Germline CDR1 reads SQVTM; CDR2 reads ANQGSEA. The J segment lost 7 bases and the V segment lost 4 bases, leaving 10 bases of the junction unmatched. DNA of the CDR3: TGCAGCGTTGCCATTAACAGGGGGCTGATTGAAAAACTGTTTTTT. This sequence encodes CSVAINRGLIEKLFF. The whole variable domain, filled in from reference TRBV29-1 and TRBJ1-4, reads SAVISQKPSRDICQRGTSLTIQCQVDSQVTMMFWYRQQPGQSLTLIATANQGSEATYESGFVIDKFPISRPNLTFSTLTVSNMSPEDSSIYLCSVAINRGLIEKLFFGSGTQLSVL.

The rearrangement joins TRBV12-5 to TRBJ1-5, with a tentative D call TRBD1 (6 bases). This CDR3 has 15 amino acids. Trimming removed 6 bases from V and 6 bases from J, with 18 bases in between. Per germline, CDR1 LGHNT and CDR2 FRNRAP. CDR3 in amino acids: CASGPRGANSQPQHF. CDR3 nucleotides: TGTGCTAGTGGGCCGCGGGGGGCGAATAGTCAGCCCCAGCATTTT.

The chain links TRBV11-2 to TRBJ2-3; 9 bases are a match to TRBD2. This CDR3 has 16 residues. Germline-derived CDR1 and CDR2 are SGHAT and FQNNGV. Unmatched junction bases numbered 6, after V lost 5 bases and J lost 0 bases. CDR3: CASSLLAGVSTDTQYF. The CDR3 DNA reads TGTGCCAGCAGCCTCTTAGCGGGGGTTAGCACAGATACGCAGTATTTT.

This chain links TRBV27 with TRBJ2-1; 12 positions match TRBD2. Germline V lookup: CDR1 MNHEY, CDR2 SMNVEV (reference sequence). Losses at the gene ends were 5 bases for V and 4 bases for J; bases not matched to a gene: 6. The CDR3 covers 16 residues. CDR3 in amino acids: CASSSQTSGSYNEQFF. In DNA form, the CDR3 reads TGTGCCAGCAGTAGCCAGACTAGCGGGAGTTACAATGAGCAGTTCTTC.

This rearrangement joins TRBV7-8 to TRBJ2-5, with 11 nucleotides matching TRBD2. The CDR3 is 18 residues long. Germline-derived CDR1 and CDR2 are SGHVS and FQNEAQ. The trim removed 1 base at V and 4 bases at J, leaving 11 bases unmatched. CDR3 bases: TGTGCCAGCAGCTTAGGGGCTAGCGGGGGGTTGAGGGGAGAGACCCAGTACTTC. It is translated as CASSLGASGGLRGETQYF.

The chain is built from TRBV5-6 and TRBJ1-2; D is ambiguous. The CDR3 is made up of 12 amino acids. Germline V gene data show CDR1 as SGHDT and CDR2 as YYEEEE. V was trimmed by 4 bases and J by 0 bases, leaving 4 bases between them. In DNA form, the CDR3 reads TGTGCCAGCAGCGGTTCTAACTATGGCTACACCTTC. Translated, it gives CASSGSNYGYTF.

Concerning this clone itself: The junction does not match germline at one end; this may be a read error. This sequence joins TRBV7-7 and TRBJ2-3; TRBD1 agrees at 8 bases. The CDR3 is 15 residues long. Per the germline V gene, CDR1 is SSHAT and CDR2 is FNYEAQ (reference sequence). CDR3 nucleotide sequence: TGTGCTAGCAGCTCGACAGGGGCTCGCACAGATACGCAGTATTTT. It translates to CASSSTGARTDTQYF.

The CDR3 is CASSEFGGGPTEAFF. For the CDR3, the DNA is TGTGCCAGCAGTGAATTCGGGGGGGGCCCCACTGAAGCTTTCTTT. The chain is built from TRBV25-1 and TRBJ1-1, with D perhaps TRBD1 (6 bases). This CDR3 has 15 residues. V lost 1 base and J lost 4, with 13 bases in between. Germline assignment: CDR1 MGHDK and CDR2 SYGVNS.